This TCR beta chain originates from a study of blood T cell repertoires in COVID-19. Clones were read by immunoSEQ multiplex PCR, and TCRdb kept only the in-frame ones, dropping some. Of some 120,000 clones in the sample, 84% were seen once. Deletions cut 0 bases from V and 5 bases from J, with 11 bases between. The CDR3 spans 14 residues. Germline assignment: CDR1 SGHRS and CDR2 YFSETQ. The TCR was taken from a young woman who had recovered from COVID-19. Material: peripheral blood. The chain uses TRBV5-1 and TRBJ2-5, with D possibly being TRBD2 (7 bases). CDR3 loop: CASSLEGGKETQYF. CDR3 DNA sequence: TGCGCCAGCAGCTTGGAGGGGGGGAAGGAGACCCAGTACTTC.